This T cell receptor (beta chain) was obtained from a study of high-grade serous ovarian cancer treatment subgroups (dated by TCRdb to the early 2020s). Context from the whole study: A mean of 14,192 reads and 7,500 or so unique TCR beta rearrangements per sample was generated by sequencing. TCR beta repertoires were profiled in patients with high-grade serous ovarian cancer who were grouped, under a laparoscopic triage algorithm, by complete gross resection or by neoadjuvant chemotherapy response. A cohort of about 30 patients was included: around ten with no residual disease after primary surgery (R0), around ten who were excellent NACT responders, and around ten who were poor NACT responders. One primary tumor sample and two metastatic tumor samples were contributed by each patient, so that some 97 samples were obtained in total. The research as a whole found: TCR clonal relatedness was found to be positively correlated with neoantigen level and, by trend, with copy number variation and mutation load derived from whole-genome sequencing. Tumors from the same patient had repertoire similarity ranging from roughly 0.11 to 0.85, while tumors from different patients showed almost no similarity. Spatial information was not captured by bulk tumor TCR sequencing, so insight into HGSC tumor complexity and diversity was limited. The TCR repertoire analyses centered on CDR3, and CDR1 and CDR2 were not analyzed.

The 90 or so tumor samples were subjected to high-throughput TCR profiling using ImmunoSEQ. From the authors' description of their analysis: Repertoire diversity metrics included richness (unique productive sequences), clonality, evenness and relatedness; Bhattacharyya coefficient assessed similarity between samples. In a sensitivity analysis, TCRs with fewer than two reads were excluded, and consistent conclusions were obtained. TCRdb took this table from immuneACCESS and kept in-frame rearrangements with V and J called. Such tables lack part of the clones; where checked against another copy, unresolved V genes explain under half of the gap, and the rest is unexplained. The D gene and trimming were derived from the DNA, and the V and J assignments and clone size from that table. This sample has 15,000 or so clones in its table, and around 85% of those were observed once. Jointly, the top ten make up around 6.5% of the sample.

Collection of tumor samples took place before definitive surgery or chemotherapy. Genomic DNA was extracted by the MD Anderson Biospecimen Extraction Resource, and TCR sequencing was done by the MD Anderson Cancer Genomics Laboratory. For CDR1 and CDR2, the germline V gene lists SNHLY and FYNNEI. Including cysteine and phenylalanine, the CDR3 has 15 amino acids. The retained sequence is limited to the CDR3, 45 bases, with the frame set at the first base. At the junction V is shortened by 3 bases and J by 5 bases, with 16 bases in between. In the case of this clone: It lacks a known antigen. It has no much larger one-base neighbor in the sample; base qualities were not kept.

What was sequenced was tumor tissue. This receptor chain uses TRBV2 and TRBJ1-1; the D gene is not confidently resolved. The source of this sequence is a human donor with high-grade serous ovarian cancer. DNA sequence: TGTGCCAGCAGTGAGAGTTCCCTTCCAGGAACTGAAGCTTTCTTT. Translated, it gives CASSESSLPGTEAFF.